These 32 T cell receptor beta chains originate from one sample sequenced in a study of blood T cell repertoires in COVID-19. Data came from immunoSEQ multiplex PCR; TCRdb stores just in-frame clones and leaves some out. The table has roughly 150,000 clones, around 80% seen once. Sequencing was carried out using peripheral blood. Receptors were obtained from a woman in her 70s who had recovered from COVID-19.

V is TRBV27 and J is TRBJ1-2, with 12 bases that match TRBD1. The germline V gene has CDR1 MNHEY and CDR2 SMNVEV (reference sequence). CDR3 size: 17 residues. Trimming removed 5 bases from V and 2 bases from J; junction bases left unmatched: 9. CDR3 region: CASSPIPGQGANYGYTF. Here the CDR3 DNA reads TGTGCCAGCAGTCCAATCCCGGGACAGGGGGCAAACTATGGCTACACCTTC.

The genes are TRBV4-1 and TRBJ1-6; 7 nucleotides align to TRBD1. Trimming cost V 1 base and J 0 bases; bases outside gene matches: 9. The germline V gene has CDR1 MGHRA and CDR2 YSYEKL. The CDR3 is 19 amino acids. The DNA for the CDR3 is TGCGCCAGCAGCCAAGCCCCAGGGGGTTGGAGCTCCTATAATTCACCCCTCCACTTT. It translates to CASSQAPGGWSSYNSPLHF.

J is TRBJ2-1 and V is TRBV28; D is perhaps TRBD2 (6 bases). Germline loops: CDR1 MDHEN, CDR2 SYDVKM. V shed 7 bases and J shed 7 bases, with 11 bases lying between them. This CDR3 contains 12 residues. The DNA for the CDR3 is TGTGCCAGCACCTCTAGCGAGAATGAGCAGTTCTTC. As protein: CASTSSENEQFF.

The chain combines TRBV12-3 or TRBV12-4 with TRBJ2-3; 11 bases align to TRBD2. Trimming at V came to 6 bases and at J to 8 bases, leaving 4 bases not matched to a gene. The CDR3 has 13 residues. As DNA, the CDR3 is TGTGCCAGCAGGCTAGCGGGAGGCGGTACGCAGTATTTT. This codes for CASRLAGGGTQYF.

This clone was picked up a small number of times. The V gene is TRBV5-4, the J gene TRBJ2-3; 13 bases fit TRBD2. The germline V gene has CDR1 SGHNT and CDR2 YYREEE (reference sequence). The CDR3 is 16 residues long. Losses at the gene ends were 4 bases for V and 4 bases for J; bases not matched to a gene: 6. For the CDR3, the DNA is TGTGCCAGCAGCCTCCGACTAGCGGGAGGAGCAGATACGCAGTATTTT. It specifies CASSLRLAGGADTQYF.

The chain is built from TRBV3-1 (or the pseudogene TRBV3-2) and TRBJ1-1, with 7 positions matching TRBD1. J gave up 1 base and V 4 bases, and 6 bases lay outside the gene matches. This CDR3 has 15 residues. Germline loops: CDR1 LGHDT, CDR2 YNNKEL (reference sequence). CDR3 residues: CASSPWTGENTEAFF. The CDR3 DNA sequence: TGTGCCAGCAGCCCGTGGACAGGAGAGAACACTGAAGCTTTCTTT.

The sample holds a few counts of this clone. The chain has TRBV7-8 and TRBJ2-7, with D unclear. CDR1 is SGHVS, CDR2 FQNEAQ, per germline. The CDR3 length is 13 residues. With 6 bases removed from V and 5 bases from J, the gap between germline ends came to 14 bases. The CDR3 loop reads CASRRALENEQYF. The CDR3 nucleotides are TGTGCCAGCAGGCGAGCCTTGGAGAACGAGCAGTACTTC.

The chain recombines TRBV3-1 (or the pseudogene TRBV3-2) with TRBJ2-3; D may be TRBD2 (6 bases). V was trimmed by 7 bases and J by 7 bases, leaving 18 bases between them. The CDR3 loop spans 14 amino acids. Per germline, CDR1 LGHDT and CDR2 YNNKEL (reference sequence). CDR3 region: CASTPGTRTNTQYF. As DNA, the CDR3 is TGTGCCAGCACCCCAGGGACTCGTACCAATACGCAGTATTTT.

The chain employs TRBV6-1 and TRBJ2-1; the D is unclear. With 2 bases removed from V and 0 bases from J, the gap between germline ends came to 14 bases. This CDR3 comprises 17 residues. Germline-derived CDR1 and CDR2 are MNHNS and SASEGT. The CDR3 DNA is TGTGCCAGCAGTGAACCCCCAGGTTCGAGCTCCTACAATGAGCAGTTCTTC. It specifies CASSEPPGSSSYNEQFF.

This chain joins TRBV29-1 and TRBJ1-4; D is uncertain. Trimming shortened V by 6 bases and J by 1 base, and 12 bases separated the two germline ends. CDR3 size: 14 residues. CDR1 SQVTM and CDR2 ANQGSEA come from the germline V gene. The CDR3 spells CSVGEVLTNEKLFF. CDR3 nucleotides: TGCAGCGTCGGGGAGGTCCTAACTAATGAAAAACTGTTTTTT.

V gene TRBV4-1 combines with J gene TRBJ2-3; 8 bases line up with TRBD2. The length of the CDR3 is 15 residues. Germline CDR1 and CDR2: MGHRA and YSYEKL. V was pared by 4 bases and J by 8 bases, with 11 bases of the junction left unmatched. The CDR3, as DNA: TGCGCCAGCAGCCGGGGGAGCGGGGGCCCCGGTACGCAGTATTTT. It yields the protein CASSRGSGGPGTQYF.

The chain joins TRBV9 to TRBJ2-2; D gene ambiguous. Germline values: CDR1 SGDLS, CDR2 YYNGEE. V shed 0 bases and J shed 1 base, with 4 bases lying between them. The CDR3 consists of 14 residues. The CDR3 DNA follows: TGTGCCAGCAGCGTAGATCAGAACACCGGGGAGCTGTTTTTT. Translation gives CASSVDQNTGELFF. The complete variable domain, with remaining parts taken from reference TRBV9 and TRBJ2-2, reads DSGVTQTPKHLITATGQRVTLRCSPRSGDLSVYWYQQSLDQGLQFLIQYYNGEERAKGNILERFSAQQFPDLHSELNLSSLELGDSALYFCASSVDQNTGELFFGEGSRLTVL.

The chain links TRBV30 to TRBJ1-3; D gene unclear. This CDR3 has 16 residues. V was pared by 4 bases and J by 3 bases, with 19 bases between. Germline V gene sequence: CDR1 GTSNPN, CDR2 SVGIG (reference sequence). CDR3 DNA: TGTGCCTGGACAATTTCAGGCTTCTCTGGTGGAAACACCATATATTTT. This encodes CAWTISGFSGGNTIYF.

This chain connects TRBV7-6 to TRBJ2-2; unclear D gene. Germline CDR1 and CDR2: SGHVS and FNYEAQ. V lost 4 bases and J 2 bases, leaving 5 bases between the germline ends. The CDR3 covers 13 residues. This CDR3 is CASSSGNTGELFF. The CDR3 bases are TGTGCCAGCAGCTCGGGTAACACCGGGGAGCTGTTTTTT.

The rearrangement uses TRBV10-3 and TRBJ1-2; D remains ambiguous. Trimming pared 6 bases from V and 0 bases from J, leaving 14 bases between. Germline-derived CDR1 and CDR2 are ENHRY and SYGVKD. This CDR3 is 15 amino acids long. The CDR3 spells CAISEVLLPNYGYTF. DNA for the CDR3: TGTGCCATCAGCGAGGTTCTTCTCCCTAACTATGGCTACACCTTC.

The CDR3, as DNA: TGTGCCTGGAGTCCCCCGGGCTATGGCTACACCTTC. Amino acids: CAWSPPGYGYTF. The chain couples TRBV30 to TRBJ1-2; D gene unclear. V was pared by 2 bases and J by 4 bases, with 8 bases between. The CDR3 loop spans 12 amino acids. Germline V gene sequence: CDR1 GTSNPN, CDR2 SVGIG (reference sequence).

The CDR3 protein is CASSPRAGGPADTQYF. The CDR3 DNA reads TGCGCCAGCAGCCCCCGGGCGGGAGGGCCGGCAGATACGCAGTATTTT. The chain combines TRBV5-1 with TRBJ2-3, with TRBD2 identical over 9 bases. Trimming at V came to 4 bases and at J to 4 bases, leaving 10 bases not matched to a gene. The CDR3 is made up of 16 amino acids. Germline loops: CDR1 SGHRS, CDR2 YFSETQ.

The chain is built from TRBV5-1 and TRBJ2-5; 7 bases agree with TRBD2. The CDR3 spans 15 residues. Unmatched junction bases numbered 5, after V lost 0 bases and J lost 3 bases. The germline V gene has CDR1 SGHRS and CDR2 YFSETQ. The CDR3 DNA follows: TGCGCCAGCAGCTTGGGCGGTGCGGGGGAAGAGACCCAGTACTTC. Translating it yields CASSLGGAGEETQYF.

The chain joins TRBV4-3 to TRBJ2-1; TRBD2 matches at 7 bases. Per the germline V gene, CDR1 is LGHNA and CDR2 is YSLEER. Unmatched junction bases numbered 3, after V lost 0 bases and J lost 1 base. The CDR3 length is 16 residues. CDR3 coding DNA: TGCGCCAGCAGCCAAGATGCCGGGGGGTCCTACAATGAGCAGTTCTTC. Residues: CASSQDAGGSYNEQFF.

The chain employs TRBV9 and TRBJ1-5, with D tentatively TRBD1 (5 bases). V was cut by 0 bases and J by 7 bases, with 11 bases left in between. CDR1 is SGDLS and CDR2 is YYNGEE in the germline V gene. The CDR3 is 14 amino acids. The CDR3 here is CASSVGPGGQPQHF. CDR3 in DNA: TGTGCCAGCAGCGTAGGGCCGGGGGGGCAGCCCCAGCATTTT.

In DNA, the CDR3 is TGTGCCAGCAGTGAAGACCCGACAGGGGTCCAGCCCCAGCATTTT. Its translation: CASSEDPTGVQPQHF. This chain links TRBV6-1 with TRBJ1-5; 8 bases fit TRBD1. The germline V gene encodes CDR1 MNHNS and CDR2 SASEGT. Trimming took 1 base from V and 7 from J; bases not matched to a gene: 6. The CDR3 sequence is 15 residues long.

The CDR3 bases are TGTGCCAGCAGCCCCCGGACAGGGGTTAGGGAAGAGACCCAGTACTTC. Residues: CASSPRTGVREETQYF. The chain recombines TRBV3-1 (or the pseudogene TRBV3-2) with TRBJ2-5, with 9 nucleotides matching TRBD1. The CDR3 runs to 16 residues. CDR1 and CDR2 (germline): LGHDT, YNNKEL (reference sequence). V dropped 4 bases and J dropped 3; count of bases not matched to a gene: 9.

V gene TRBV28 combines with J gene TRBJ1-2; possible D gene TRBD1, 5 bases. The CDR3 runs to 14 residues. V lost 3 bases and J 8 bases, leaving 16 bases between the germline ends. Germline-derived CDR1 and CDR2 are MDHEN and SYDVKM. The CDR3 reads CASSLFGPRGGYTF. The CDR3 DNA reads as TGTGCCAGCAGTTTGTTCGGGCCCCGGGGGGGCTACACCTTC.

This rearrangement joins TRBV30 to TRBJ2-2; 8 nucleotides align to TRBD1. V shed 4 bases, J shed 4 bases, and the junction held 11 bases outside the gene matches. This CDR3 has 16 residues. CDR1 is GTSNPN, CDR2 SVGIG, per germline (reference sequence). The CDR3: CAWTRDRNSFTGELFF. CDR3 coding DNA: TGTGCCTGGACCCGGGACAGGAATTCATTCACCGGGGAGCTGTTTTTT.

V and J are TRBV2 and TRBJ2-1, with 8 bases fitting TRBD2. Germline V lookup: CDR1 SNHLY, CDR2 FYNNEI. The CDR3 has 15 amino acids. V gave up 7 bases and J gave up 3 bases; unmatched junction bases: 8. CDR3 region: CASIPLAGLYNEQFF. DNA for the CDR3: TGTGCCAGCATCCCCCTAGCGGGCCTCTACAATGAGCAGTTCTTC.

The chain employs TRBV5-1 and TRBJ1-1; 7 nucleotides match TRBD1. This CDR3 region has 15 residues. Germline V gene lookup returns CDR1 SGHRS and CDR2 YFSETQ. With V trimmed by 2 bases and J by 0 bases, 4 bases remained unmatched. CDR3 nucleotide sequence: TGCGCCAGCAGCTTAGGACAGGTAATGAACACTGAAGCTTTCTTT. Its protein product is CASSLGQVMNTEAFF.

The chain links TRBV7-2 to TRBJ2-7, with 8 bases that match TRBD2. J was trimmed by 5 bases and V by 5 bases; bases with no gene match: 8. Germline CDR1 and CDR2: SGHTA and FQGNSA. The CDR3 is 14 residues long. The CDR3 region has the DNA TGTGCCAGCAGCGCCGTGGGCGGGGGGAACGAGCAGTACTTC. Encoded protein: CASSAVGGGNEQYF.

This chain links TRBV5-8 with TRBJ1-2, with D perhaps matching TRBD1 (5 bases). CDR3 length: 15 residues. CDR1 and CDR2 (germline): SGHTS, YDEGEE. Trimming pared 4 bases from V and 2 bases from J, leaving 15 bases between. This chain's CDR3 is CASSLATEQNYGYTF. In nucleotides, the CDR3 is TGTGCCAGCAGCCTAGCGACAGAGCAGAACTATGGCTACACCTTC.

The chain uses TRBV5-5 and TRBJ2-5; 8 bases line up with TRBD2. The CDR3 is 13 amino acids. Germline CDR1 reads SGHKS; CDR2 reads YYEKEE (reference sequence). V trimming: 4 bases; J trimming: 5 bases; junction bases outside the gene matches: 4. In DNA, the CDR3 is TGTGCCAGCAGCCGGGGGGGCCGGGAGACCCAGTACTTC. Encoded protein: CASSRGGRETQYF. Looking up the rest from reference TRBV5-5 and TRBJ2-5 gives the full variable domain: DAGVTQSPTHLIKTRGQQVTLRCSPISGHKSVSWYQQVLGQGPQFIFQYYEKEERGRGNFPDRFSARQFPNYSSELNVNALLLGDSALYLCASSRGGRETQYFGPGTRLLVL.

CDR3 in amino acids: CASSGAAHQPQHF. CDR3 coding DNA: TGTGCCAGCAGTGGGGCAGCTCATCAGCCCCAGCATTTT. V and J are TRBV2 and TRBJ1-5; D not certain. Germline CDR1 SNHLY, CDR2 FYNNEI. The CDR3 runs to 13 residues. V was clipped by 4 bases and J by 5 bases, with 9 bases between them.

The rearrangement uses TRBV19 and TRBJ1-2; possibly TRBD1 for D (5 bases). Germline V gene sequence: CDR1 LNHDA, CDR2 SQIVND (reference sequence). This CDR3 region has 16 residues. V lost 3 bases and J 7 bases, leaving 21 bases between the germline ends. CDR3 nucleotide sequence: TGTGCCAGTAGTATGGGAACCCCAACCAGGGTAACTGGCTACACCTTC. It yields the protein CASSMGTPTRVTGYTF.

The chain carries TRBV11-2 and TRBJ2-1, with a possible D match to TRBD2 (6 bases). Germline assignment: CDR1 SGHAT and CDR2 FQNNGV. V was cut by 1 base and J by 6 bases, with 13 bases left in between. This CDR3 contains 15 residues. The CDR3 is CASSLAGSLGNEQFF. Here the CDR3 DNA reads TGTGCCAGCAGCTTAGCCGGGAGTTTGGGCAATGAGCAGTTCTTC.